The entry below gives a single TCR beta chain sequence along with its context. Noted treatment: preoperative locoregional IRX-2 cytokine immunotherapy. Samples came from a phase Ib trial of preoperative locoregional IRX-2 cytokine immunotherapy. TCRdb's copy holds only in-frame clones and misses some; the assay was immunoSEQ multiplex PCR. Of roughly 14,000 clones listed, approximately 91% are singletons. The data stem from a study of preoperative IRX-2 immunotherapy in early breast cancer. The receptor's source is a human donor with breast cancer. This sample was taken from a patient treated with IRX-2 immunotherapy.

The DNA for the CDR3 is TGTGCCAGCAGCTCGATCCATGCAAGGGAGACCCAGTACTTC. Its translation: CASSSIHARETQYF. The chain combines TRBV11-2 with TRBJ2-5; D is uncertain. Germline V CDR1 and CDR2: SGHAT, FQNNGV. V was shortened by 4 bases and J by 5 bases, with 14 bases between the two germline ends. The length of the CDR3 is 14 residues.